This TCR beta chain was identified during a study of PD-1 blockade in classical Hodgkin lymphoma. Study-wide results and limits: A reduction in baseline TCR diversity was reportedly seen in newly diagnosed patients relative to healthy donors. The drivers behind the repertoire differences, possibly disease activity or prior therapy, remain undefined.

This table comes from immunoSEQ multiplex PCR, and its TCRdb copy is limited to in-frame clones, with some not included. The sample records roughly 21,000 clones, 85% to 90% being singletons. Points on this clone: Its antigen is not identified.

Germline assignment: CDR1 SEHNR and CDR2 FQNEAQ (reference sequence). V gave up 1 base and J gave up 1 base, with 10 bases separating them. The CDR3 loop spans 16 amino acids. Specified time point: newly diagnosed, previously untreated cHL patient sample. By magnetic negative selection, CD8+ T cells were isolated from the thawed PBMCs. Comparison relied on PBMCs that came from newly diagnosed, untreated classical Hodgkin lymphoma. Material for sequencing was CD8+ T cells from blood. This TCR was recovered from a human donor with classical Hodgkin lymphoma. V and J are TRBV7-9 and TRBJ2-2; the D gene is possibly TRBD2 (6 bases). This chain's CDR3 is CASSLGMRGNTGELFF. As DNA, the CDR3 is TGTGCCAGCAGCTTAGGGATGCGGGGGAACACCGGGGAGCTGTTTTTT.